This is a list of T cell receptor beta chains from one sample in a study of blood T cell repertoires in COVID-19. The method was immunoSEQ multiplex PCR; TCRdb's version includes in-frame clones alone and lacks a portion of them. The data hold 250,000 to 350,000 clones, with approximately 90% observed a single time. Sequences were obtained from peripheral blood. The receptors here all came from a woman aged 25 to 39 with COVID-19, enrolled during active disease. Each CDR3 is given with its conserved first and last residue. Fields, in order: J gene, V gene, CDR3 protein.

>TRBJ2-2|TRBV19
CASSILYANTGELFF
>TRBJ2-1|TRBV5-1
CASSLGDRGPYNEQFF
>TRBJ1-1|TRBV19
CASSIGRVTEAFF
>TRBJ1-3|TRBV5-4
CASSLPGQGAGNTIYF
>TRBJ1-4|TRBV7-9
CASSPRQGISTNEKLFF
>TRBJ1-1|TRBV6-2/TRBV6-3
CASSYLTAPNTEAFF
>TRBJ2-3|TRBV12-3/TRBV12-4
CASTPQGPDTQYF
>TRBJ1-6|TRBV5-1
CASSFPGRDSPLHF
>TRBJ2-7|TRBV19
CASSNQGTGGADEQYF
>TRBJ2-3|TRBV11-2
CASSLFETSYTDTQYF
>TRBJ2-2|TRBV5-4
CASSFKLAGLNTRELFF
>TRBJ2-1|TRBV18
CASSPTGLANNEQFF
>TRBJ2-2|TRBV7-2
CASSPGAGGRSAGELFF
>TRBJ2-7|TRBV6-6
CASSYRDYQDEQYF
>TRBJ2-7|TRBV27
CASSGSGLLSSYEQYF
>TRBJ2-2|TRBV15
CATSSKNTGELFF
>TRBJ2-7|TRBV11-2
CASSVRGGTESYEQYF
>TRBJ2-7|TRBV3-1/TRBV3-2
CASSLTSGPYEQYF
>TRBJ2-1|TRBV24-1
CATSGTGNYNEQFF
>TRBJ1-1|TRBV3-1/TRBV3-2
CASSQTENTEAFF
>TRBJ1-2|TRBV11-2
CASSGLSGSNYGYTF
>TRBJ1-2|TRBV12-5
CASGPSGTGYGYTF
>TRBJ1-1|TRBV6-1
CASSETMSTEAFF
>TRBJ2-1|TRBV2
CASGEDNLAGFNEQFF
>TRBJ1-4|TRBV4-2
CASTPSHRGNEKLFF
>TRBJ1-1|TRBV7-2
CASSLLQGDEAFF